This TCR beta chain originates from a study of CD8 T cells in ankylosing spondylitis. The CDR3 consists of 13 residues. The V end lost 4 bases, the J end lost 8 bases, and 14 bases lay between the germline ends. In germline, CDR1 is SGHDN, CDR2 FVKESK. The authors made TCR beta libraries by quantitative 5'-RACE with molecular barcodes. MiXCR was run by TCRdb on the 5' RACE reads, yielding one entry per CDR3 protein. The sample holds 250,000 or so distinct CDR3 sequences, roughly 18% seen once. Study-wide results and limits: Seemingly characteristic of ankylosing spondylitis blood was a TCR beta motif consisting of several highly homologous variants. Existing reports had already noted some motif variants in reactive arthritis synovial fluid and blood.

Remarks on this clonotype: The antigen remains undetermined.

The chain is built from TRBV14 and TRBJ1-1; D is uncertain. Sequencing was carried out using blood, either unsorted or a sorted T cell fraction (not recorded which). This sequence was found in a male donor with ankylosing spondylitis or in good health (not recorded which). The CDR3 region has the DNA TGTGCCAGCAGCCCTTCGGGATGGGAAGAAGCTTTCTTT. Translating gives CASSPSGWEEAFF. Full variable domain (missing parts from reference TRBV14 and TRBJ1-1): EAGVTQFPSHSVIEKGQTVTLRCDPISGHDNLYWYRRVMGKEIKFLLHFVKESKQDESGMPNNRFLAERTGGTYSTLKVQPAELEDSGVYFCASSPSGWEEAFFGQGTRLTVV.